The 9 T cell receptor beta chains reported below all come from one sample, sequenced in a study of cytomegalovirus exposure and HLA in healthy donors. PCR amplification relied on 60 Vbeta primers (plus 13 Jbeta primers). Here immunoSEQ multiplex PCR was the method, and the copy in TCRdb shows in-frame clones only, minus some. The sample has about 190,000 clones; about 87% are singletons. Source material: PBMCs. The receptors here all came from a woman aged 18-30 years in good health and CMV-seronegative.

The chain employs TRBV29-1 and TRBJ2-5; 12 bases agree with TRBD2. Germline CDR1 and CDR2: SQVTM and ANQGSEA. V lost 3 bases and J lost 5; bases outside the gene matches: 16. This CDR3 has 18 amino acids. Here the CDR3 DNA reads TGCAGCGTTGACCGAGGGGGACTAGCGGGTACCTGGGCGGAGACCCAGTACTTC. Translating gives CSVDRGGLAGTWAETQYF.

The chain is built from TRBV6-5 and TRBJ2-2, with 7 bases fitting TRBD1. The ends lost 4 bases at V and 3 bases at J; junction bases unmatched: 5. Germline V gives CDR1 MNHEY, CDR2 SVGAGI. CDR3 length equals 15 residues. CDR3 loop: CASSSLDRDTGELFF. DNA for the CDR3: TGTGCCAGCAGTTCCCTTGACAGGGACACCGGGGAGCTGTTTTTT.

CDR3 protein: CASSFHLAAEVDTQYF. DNA of the CDR3: TGTGCCAGCAGCTTCCACTTAGCGGCAGAGGTCGACACGCAGTATTTT. The rearrangement uses TRBV9 and TRBJ2-3, with D maybe TRBD2 (6 bases). Germline-derived CDR1 and CDR2 are SGDLS and YYNGEE. The CDR3 loop spans 16 amino acids. With 4 bases removed from V and 9 bases from J, the gap between germline ends came to 24 bases.

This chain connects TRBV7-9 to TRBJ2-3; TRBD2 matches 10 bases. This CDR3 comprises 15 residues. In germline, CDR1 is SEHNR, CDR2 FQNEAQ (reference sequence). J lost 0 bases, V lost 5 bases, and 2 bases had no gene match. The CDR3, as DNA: TGTGCCAGCAGCCTGACTAGCGGGAGCACAGATACGCAGTATTTT. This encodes CASSLTSGSTDTQYF.

CDR3 region: CASTPLLGLLGTGELFF. CDR3 coding DNA: TGTGCCAGCACCCCATTACTAGGTCTATTGGGCACCGGGGAGCTGTTTTTT. This rearrangement joins TRBV7-2 to TRBJ2-2; perhaps TRBD2 as D (5 bases). The CDR3 totals 17 residues. V gave up 7 bases and J gave up 4 bases, with 22 bases separating them. Per the germline V gene, CDR1 is SGHTA and CDR2 is FQGNSA.

CDR3 sequence (DNA): TGTGCCAGCAGCATGAGACAGGGCCTTGGCACTGAAGCTTTCTTT. Translation: CASSMRQGLGTEAFF. V gene TRBV11-3 combines with J gene TRBJ1-1; 7 bases fit TRBD1. J lost 4 bases, V lost 5 bases, and 10 bases had no gene match. Per germline, CDR1 SGHNT and CDR2 YENEEA. This CDR3 has 15 residues.

The chain's CDR3 is CASSIFIGTGSYEQYF. The CDR3 coding sequence is TGTGCCAGTAGTATTTTCATCGGGACAGGGAGCTACGAGCAGTACTTC. J is TRBJ2-7 and V is TRBV19; 9 bases line up with TRBD1. The CDR3 runs 16 residues. V lost 3 bases to trimming and J lost 3 bases; unmatched junction nucleotides: 9. Germline assignment: CDR1 LNHDA and CDR2 SQIVND (reference sequence).

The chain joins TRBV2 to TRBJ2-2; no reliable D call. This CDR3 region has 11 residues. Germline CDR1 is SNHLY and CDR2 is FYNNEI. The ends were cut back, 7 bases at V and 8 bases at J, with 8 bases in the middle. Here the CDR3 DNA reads TGTGCCAGCACCCTCGGGGGGGAGCTGTTTTTT. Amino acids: CASTLGGELFF.

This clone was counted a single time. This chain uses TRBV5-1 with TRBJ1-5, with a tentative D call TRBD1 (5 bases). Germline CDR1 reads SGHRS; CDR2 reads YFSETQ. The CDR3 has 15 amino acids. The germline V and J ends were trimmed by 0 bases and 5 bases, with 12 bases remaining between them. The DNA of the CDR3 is TGCGCCAGCAGCTTGGGGACGGAGGGGTATCAGCCCCAGCATTTT. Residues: CASSLGTEGYQPQHF.